Shown below are 11 T cell receptor beta chains from a single sample sequenced in a study of Tregs in tolerant kidney transplant recipients. The repertoire was sequenced with immunoSEQ multiplex PCR; TCRdb's copy has only in-frame clones and lacks some. The repertoire consists of approximately 65,000 clones, with less than 90% occurring once and the leading ten covering around 4.5%. The sequenced material came from CD4+ T cells from blood. Receptors were obtained from a human donor in good health.

The V gene is TRBV9, the J gene TRBJ2-1; TRBD1 aligns across 10 bases. Germline V gene data show CDR1 as SGDLS and CDR2 as YYNGEE. The CDR3 length is 15 residues. Losses at the gene ends were 3 bases for V and 4 bases for J; bases not matched to a gene: 4. CDR3 loop: CASSAGQGRYNEQFF. CDR3 bases: TGTGCCAGCAGCGCGGGACAGGGGAGGTACAATGAGCAGTTCTTC.

The gene calls are TRBV7-2 and TRBJ2-5; TRBD2 matches at 11 bases. The germline gives CDR1 SGHTA, CDR2 FQGNSA. CDR3 size: 15 residues. J gave up 6 bases and V 2 bases, and 5 bases lay outside the gene matches. In DNA, the CDR3 is TGTGCCAGCAGCTTATTTAGCGGGGGGGCGAAGACCCAGTACTTC. Its translation is CASSLFSGGAKTQYF.

The rearrangement links TRBV9 to TRBJ2-1, with a tentative D call TRBD2 (6 bases). Germline V gene data show CDR1 as SGDLS and CDR2 as YYNGEE. The CDR3 totals 15 residues. The V end lost 0 bases, the J end lost 6 bases, and 13 bases lay between the germline ends. The CDR3 protein is CASSVGGGRSNEQFF. The CDR3 nucleotides are TGTGCCAGCAGCGTAGGGGGTGGGAGGAGCAATGAGCAGTTCTTC.

The chain recombines TRBV28 with TRBJ2-3; TRBD1 is a possible D gene (12 bases). CDR1 and CDR2 (germline): MDHEN, SYDVKM. This CDR3 has 21 residues. Trimming left V 10 bases short and J 5 bases short, with 40 bases between. The CDR3 bases are TGTGCCACTTCGGGGGGGACAGGGGGCCTACTAGCGGGAGTGTGGGTAGATACGCAGTATTTT. This encodes CATSGGTGGLLAGVWVDTQYF.

The rearrangement joins TRBV5-8 to TRBJ1-1; a possible D gene is TRBD1 (5 bases). Trimming shortened V by 1 base and J by 7 bases, and 14 bases separated the two germline ends. This CDR3 region has 14 residues. Germline V CDR1 and CDR2: SGHTS, YDEGEE. CDR3 nucleotide sequence: TGTGCCAGCAGCTTGTACCCAGGGTCCGGTGAAGCTTTCTTT. Translating gives CASSLYPGSGEAFF.

The chain is built from TRBV4-3 and TRBJ2-1; 8 bases line up with TRBD2. CDR1 LGHNA and CDR2 YSLEER come from the germline V gene. This CDR3 spans 12 amino acids. The junction had 4 bases not matched to a gene; V was cut back by 1 base and J by 14 bases. The CDR3 loop is CASSQGGTSKFF. CDR3 bases: TGCGCCAGCAGCCAAGGGGGGACTAGTAAGTTCTTC.

The rearrangement links TRBV7-2 to TRBJ2-3, with D unresolved. Germline V CDR1 and CDR2: SGHTA, FQGNSA. V was pared by 3 bases and J by 4 bases, with 8 bases between. The CDR3 length is 13 residues. CDR3 bases: TGTGCCAGCAGCTTCCGAGTGGCAGATACGCAGTATTTT. Protein sequence: CASSFRVADTQYF.

The chain links TRBV7-2 to TRBJ2-7, with 7 bases aligning to TRBD2. V gave up 6 bases and J gave up 4 bases; unmatched junction bases: 12. In germline, CDR1 is SGHTA, CDR2 FQGNSA. The CDR3 loop spans 15 amino acids. The CDR3 DNA is TGTGCCAGCAGACCTCGGGGCGGGAGAATGTACGAGCAGTACTTC. It translates to CASRPRGGRMYEQYF. The complete variable domain, with remaining parts taken from reference TRBV7-2 and TRBJ2-7, reads GAGVSQSPSNKVTEKGKDVELRCDPISGHTALYWYRQSLGQGLEFLIYFQGNSAPDKSGLPSDRFSAERTGGSVSTLTIQRTQQEDSAVYLCASRPRGGRMYEQYFGPGTRLTVT.

The chain is built from TRBV5-4 and TRBJ1-1; 7 bases are a match to TRBD1. CDR1 is SGHNT, CDR2 YYREEE, per germline (reference sequence). The CDR3 runs to 15 residues. V was clipped by 5 bases and J by 0 bases; unmatched bases: 7. CDR3 residues: CASSQQGLMNTEAFF. The CDR3 nucleotides are TGTGCCAGCAGTCAACAGGGGTTAATGAACACTGAAGCTTTCTTT.

The V call is TRBV5-8, the J call TRBJ1-1, with a weak D call TRBD1 (6 bases). The CDR3 is 15 residues long. Trimming removed 3 bases at V and 1 base at J, with 13 bases between. The germline V gene encodes CDR1 SGHTS and CDR2 YDEGEE. This CDR3 is CASSSRGHENTEAFF. The CDR3 DNA follows: TGTGCCAGCAGCTCCCGGGGACACGAGAACACTGAAGCTTTCTTT.

This clone has only one observation. This chain joins TRBV5-4 and TRBJ2-7, with 7 bases fitting TRBD2. Germline trimming cut 2 bases from V and 4 bases from J; bases unmatched to any gene: 9. Germline CDR1 reads SGHNT; CDR2 reads YYREEE (reference sequence). The CDR3 covers 15 residues. DNA of the CDR3: TGTGCCAGCAGCTTTTGGGGGAGGGGTGTTTACGAGCAGTACTTC. This encodes CASSFWGRGVYEQYF.